Here is one T cell receptor beta chain with its context. Its antigen remains unknown. This entry comes from a study of cytomegalovirus exposure and HLA in healthy donors. About the study: Prior work identified more than 90 million unique TCR beta sequences in 150 million to 200 million T cells.

The CDR3 is 10 amino acids. V was trimmed by 7 bases and J by 5 bases, leaving 5 bases between them. Germline CDR1 SNHLY, CDR2 FYNNEI. This PCR relied on a set of 60 Vbeta primers and 13 Jbeta primers. Sequencing used immunoSEQ multiplex PCR; TCRdb keeps in-frame clones, though not all of them. Of about 250,000 clones in the sample, 70% to 90% were seen once. Study results and caveats: Rarity characterized most TCR sequences, yet some public TCRs appeared in many donors.

The sample was PBMCs. The source is a girl aged 2 to 10 in good health and CMV-seronegative. The chain links TRBV2 to TRBJ1-1; D unresolved. Here the CDR3 reads CASTETEAFF. CDR3 coding DNA: TGTGCCAGCACAGAAACTGAAGCTTTCTTT.